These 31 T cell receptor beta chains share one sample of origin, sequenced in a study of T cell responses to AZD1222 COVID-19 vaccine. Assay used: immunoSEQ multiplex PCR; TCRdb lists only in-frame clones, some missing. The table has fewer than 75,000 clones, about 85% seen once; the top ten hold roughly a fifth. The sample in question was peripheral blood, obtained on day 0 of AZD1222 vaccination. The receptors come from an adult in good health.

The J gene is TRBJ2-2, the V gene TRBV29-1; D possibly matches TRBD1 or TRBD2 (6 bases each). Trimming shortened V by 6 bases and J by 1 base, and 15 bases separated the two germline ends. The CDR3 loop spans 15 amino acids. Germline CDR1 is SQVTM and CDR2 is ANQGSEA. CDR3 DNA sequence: TGCAGCGTGGTGTGGGGGGCGCTGAACACCGGGGAGCTGTTTTTT. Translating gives CSVVWGALNTGELFF.

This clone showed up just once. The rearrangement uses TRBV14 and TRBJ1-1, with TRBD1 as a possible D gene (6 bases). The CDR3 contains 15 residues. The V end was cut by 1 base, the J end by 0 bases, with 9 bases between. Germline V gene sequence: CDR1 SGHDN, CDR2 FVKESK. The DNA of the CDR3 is TGTGCCAGCAGCCAAGTAGGGGGGTTGAACACTGAAGCTTTCTTT. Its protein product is CASSQVGGLNTEAFF.

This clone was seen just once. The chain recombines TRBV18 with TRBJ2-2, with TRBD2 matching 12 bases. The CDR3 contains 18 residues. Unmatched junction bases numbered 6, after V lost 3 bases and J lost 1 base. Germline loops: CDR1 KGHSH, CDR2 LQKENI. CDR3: CASSPTSGGTGNTGELFF. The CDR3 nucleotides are TGTGCCAGCTCACCGACTAGCGGGGGAACTGGGAACACCGGGGAGCTGTTTTTT. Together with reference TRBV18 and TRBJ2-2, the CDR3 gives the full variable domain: NAGVMQNPRHLVRRRGQEARLRCSPMKGHSHVYWYRQLPEEGLKFMVYLQKENIIDESGMPKERFSAEFPKEGPSILRIQQVVRGDSAAYFCASSPTSGGTGNTGELFFGEGSRLTVL.

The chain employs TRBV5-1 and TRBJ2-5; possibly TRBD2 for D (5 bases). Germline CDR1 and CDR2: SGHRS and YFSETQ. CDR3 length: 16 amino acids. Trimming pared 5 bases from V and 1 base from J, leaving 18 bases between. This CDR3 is CASRERVAAGQETQYF. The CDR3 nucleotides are TGCGCCAGCAGAGAGAGGGTGGCCGCCGGCCAAGAGACCCAGTACTTC. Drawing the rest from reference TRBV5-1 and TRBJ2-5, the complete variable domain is KAGVTQTPRYLIKTRGQQVTLSCSPISGHRSVSWYQQTPGQGLQFLFEYFSETQRNKGNFPGRFSGRQFSNSRSEMNVSTLELGDSALYLCASRERVAAGQETQYFGPGTRLLVL.

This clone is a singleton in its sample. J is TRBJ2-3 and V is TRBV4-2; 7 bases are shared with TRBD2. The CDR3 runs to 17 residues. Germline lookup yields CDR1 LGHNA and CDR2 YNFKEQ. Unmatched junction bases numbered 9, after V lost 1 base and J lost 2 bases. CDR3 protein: CASSQGVGAGDTDTQYF. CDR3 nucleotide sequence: TGTGCCAGCAGCCAAGGGGTAGGCGCGGGGGACACAGATACGCAGTATTTT.

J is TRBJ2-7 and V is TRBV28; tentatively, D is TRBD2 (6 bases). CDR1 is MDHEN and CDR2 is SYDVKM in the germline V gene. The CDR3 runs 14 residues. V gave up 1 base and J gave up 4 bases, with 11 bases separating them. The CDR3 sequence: CASSLYGGIYEQYF. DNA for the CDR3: TGTGCCAGCAGTTTATATGGAGGGATTTACGAGCAGTACTTC.

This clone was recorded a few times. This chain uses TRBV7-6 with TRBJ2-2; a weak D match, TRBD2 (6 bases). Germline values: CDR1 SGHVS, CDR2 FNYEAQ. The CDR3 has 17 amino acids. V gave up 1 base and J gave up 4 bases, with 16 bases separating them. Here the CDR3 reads CASSLVNGGGGTGELFF. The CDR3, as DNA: TGTGCCAGCAGCTTAGTGAACGGGGGAGGAGGCACCGGGGAGCTGTTTTTT.

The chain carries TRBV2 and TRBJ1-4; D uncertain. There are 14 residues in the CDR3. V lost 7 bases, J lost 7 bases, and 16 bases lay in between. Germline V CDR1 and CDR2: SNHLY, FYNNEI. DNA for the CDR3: TGTGCCAGCAAAAGGGAAAGGATAGGTGAAAAACTGTTTTTT. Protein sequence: CASKRERIGEKLFF.

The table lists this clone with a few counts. The CDR3 region has the DNA TGTGCCAGCTCCACCGGGTCTTTTGGACAGCCCCAGCATTTT. Translation gives CASSTGSFGQPQHF. The chain carries TRBV6-5 and TRBJ1-5, with D hard to call. Germline V gives CDR1 MNHEY, CDR2 SVGAGI. V was trimmed by 8 bases and J by 7 bases, leaving 18 bases between them. CDR3 size: 14 residues.

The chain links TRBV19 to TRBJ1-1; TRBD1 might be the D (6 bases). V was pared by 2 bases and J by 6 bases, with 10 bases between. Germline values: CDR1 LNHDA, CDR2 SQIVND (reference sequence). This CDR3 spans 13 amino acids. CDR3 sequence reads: CASSIPGAAEAFF. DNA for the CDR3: TGTGCCAGTAGTATACCGGGGGCGGCTGAAGCTTTCTTT.

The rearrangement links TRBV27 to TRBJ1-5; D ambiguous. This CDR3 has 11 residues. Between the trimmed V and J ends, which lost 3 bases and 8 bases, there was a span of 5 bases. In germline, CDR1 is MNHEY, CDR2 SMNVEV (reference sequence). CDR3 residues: CASSFSEPQHF. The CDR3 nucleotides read TGTGCCAGCAGTTTCTCTGAGCCCCAGCATTTT.

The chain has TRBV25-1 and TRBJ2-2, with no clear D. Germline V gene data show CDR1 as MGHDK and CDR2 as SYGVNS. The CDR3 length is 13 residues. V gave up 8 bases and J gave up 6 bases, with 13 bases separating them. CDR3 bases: TGTGCCAGCTCCTTTCTCGCGGCCGGGGAGCTGTTTTTT. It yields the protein CASSFLAAGELFF.

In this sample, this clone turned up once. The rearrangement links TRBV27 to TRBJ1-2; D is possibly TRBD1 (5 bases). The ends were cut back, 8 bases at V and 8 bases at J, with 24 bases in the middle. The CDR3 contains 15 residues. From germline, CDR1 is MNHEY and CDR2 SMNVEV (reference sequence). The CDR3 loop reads CASSPGDRVLIGYTF. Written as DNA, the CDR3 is TGTGCCAGCTCCCCGGGGGATCGGGTTTTAATAGGCTACACCTTC.

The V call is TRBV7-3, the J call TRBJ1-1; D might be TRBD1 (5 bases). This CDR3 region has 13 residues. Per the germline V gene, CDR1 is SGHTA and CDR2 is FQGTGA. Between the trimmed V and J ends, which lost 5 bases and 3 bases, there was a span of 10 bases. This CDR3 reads CASSLRGDTEAFF. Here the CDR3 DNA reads TGTGCCAGCAGCCTGCGGGGGGACACTGAAGCTTTCTTT.

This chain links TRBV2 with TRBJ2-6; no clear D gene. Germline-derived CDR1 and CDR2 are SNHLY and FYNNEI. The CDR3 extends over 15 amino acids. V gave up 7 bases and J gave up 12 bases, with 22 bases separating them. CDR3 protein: CASTEQTLSQRVLTF. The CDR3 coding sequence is TGTGCCAGCACGGAACAGACCCTTAGCCAACGCGTCCTGACTTTC.

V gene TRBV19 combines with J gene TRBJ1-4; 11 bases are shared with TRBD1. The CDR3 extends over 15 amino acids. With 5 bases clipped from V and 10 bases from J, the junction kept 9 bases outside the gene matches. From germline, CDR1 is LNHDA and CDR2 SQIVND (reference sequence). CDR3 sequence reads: CASSVSGTGGRKLFF. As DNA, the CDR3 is TGTGCCAGTAGTGTATCCGGGACAGGGGGTCGAAAACTGTTTTTT. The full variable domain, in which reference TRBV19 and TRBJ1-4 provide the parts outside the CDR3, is DGGITQSPKYLFRKEGQNVTLSCEQNLNHDAMYWYRQDPGQGLRLIYYSQIVNDFQKGDIAEGYSVSREKKESFPLTVTSAQKNPTAFYLCASSVSGTGGRKLFFGSGTQLSVL.

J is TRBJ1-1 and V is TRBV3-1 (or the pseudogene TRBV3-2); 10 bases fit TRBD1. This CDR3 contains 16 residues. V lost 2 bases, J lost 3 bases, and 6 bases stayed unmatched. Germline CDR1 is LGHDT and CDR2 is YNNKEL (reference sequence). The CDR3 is CASSQPTGGSYTEAFF. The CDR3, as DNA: TGTGCCAGCAGCCAACCGACAGGGGGCTCATACACTGAAGCTTTCTTT.

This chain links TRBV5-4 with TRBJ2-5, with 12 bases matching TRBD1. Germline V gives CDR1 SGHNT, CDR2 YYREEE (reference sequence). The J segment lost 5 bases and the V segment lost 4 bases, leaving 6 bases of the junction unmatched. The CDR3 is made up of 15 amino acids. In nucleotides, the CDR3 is TGTGCCAGCAGCGCCGGGACAGGGGGCGTGGAGACCCAGTACTTC. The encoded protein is CASSAGTGGVETQYF.

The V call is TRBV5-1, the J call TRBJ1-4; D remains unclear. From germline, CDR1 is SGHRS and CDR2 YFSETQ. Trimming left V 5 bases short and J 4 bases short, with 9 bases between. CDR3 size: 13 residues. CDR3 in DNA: TGCGCCAGCAGGGAGCAGATTAATGAAAAACTGTTTTTT. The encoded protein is CASREQINEKLFF.

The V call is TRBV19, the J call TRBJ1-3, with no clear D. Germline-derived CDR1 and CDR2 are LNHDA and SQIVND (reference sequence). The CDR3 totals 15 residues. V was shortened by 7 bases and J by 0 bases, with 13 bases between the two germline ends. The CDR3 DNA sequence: TGTGCCAGTACCCCCGGGCCCCGCTCTGGAAACACCATATATTTT. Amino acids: CASTPGPRSGNTIYF.

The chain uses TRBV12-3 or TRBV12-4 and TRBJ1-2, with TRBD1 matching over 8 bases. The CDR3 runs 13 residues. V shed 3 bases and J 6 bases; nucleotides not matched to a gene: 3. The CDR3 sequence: CASSLDRENGYTF. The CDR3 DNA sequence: TGTGCCAGCAGTTTGGACAGGGAGAATGGCTACACCTTC.

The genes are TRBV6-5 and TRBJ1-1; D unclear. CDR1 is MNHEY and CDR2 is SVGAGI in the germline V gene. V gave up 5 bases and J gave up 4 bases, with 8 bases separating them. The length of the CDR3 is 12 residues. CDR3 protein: CASSTGITEAFF. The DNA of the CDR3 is TGTGCCAGCAGTACGGGGATCACTGAAGCTTTCTTT.

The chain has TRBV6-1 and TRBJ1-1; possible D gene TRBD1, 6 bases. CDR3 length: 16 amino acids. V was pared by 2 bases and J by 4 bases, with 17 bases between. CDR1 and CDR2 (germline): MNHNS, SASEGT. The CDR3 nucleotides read TGTGCCAGCAGTGAATTGGCAGGGGAAAGGGTCACTGAAGCTTTCTTT. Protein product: CASSELAGERVTEAFF.

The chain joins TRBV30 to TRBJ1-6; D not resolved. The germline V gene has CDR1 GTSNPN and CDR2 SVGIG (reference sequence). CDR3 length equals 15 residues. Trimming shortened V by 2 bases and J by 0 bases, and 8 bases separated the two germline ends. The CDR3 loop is CAWSLRSSYNSPLHF. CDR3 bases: TGTGCCTGGAGTTTGAGGAGCTCCTATAATTCACCCCTCCACTTT.

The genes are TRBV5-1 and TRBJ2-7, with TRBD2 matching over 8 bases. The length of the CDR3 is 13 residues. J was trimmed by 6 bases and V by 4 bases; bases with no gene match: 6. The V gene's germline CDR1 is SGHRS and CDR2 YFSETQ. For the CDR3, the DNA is TGCGCCAGCAGCCTCGGACTAGCAAGCGAGCAGTACTTC. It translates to CASSLGLASEQYF.

CDR3 loop: CASSEDRNQPQHF. CDR3 bases: TGTGCCAGCAGTGAGGACAGGAATCAGCCCCAGCATTTT. The V call is TRBV6-1, the J call TRBJ1-5; 7 nucleotides match TRBD1. Germline trimming cut 3 bases from V and 4 bases from J; bases unmatched to any gene: 0. The CDR3 is 13 amino acids. The germline gives CDR1 MNHNS, CDR2 SASEGT.

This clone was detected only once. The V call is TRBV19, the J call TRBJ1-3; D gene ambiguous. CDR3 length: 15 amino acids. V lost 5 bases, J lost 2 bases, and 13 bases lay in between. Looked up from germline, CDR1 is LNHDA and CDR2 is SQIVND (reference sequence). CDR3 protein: CASSESSSTGNTIYF. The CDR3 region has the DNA TGTGCCAGTAGTGAGTCCAGTTCTACTGGAAACACCATATATTTT.

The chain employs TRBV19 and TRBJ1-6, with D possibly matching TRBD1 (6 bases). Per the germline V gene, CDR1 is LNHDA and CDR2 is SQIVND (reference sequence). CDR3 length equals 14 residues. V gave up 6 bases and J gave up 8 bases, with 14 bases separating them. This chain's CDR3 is CASRTQGWDSPLHF. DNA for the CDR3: TGTGCCAGTAGAACACAGGGATGGGATTCACCCCTCCACTTT.

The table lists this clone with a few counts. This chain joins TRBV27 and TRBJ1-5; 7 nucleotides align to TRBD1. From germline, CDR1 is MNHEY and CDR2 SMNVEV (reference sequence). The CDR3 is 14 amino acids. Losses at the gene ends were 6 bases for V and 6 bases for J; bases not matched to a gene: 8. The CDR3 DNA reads TGTGCCAGCAGGAAGGGGGCTGTAGGTCAGCCCCAGCATTTT. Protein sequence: CASRKGAVGQPQHF.

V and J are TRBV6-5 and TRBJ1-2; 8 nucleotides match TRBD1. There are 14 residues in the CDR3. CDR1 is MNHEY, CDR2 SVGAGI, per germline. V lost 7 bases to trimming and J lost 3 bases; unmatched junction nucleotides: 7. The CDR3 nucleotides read TGTGCCAGCAACCCCACAGGGGGTTACTATGGCTACACCTTC. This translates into CASNPTGGYYGYTF.

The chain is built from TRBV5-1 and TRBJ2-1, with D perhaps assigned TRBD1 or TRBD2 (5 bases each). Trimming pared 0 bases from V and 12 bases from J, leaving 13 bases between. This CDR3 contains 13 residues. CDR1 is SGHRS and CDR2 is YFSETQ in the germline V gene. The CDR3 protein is CASSLGGASRQFF. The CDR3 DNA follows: TGCGCCAGCAGCTTGGGAGGGGCTAGCAGGCAGTTCTTC.